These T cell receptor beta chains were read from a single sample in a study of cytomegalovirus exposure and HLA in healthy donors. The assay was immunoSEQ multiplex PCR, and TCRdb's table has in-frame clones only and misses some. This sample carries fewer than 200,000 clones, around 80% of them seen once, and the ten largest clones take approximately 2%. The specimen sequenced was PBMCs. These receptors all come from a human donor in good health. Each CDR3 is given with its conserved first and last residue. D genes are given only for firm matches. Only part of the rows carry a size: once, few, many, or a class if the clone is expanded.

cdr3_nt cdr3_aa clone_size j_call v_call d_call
TGTGCTAGTGGTTTGCCAGACAGGGGTCCTGAAGCTTTCTTT CASGLPDRGPEAFF once TRBJ1-1 TRBV12-5 TRBD1
TGTGCCAGCAGCTTAGTTGGGACAGGGGGCGGGGAGACCCAGTACTTC CASSLVGTGGGETQYF few TRBJ2-5 TRBV7-2 TRBD1
TGTGCCAGCAGCTTAGCCGGGGGCAGGGGGCCCTATGGCTACACCTTC CASSLAGGRGPYGYTF . TRBJ1-2 TRBV7-9 TRBD1
TGTGCCAGCAGCTTGGACAGGGCGGATACGCAGTATTTT CASSLDRADTQYF . TRBJ2-3 TRBV7-2 TRBD1
TGTGCCAGTAGTGTGAGCCCAGGACTGGGAAACACCATATATTTT CASSVSPGLGNTIYF . TRBJ1-3 TRBV19 .
TGTGCCATCAGTCCTCAGGGGGACGAGCAGTACTTC CAISPQGDEQYF few TRBJ2-7 TRBV10-3 TRBD1
TGTGCCAGCAGCCCGCCCGATAGCGGGGGTTCGGGGGCCAACGTCCTGACTTTC CASSPPDSGGSGANVLTF . TRBJ2-6 TRBV7-3 TRBD2
TGTGCCAGCAGCTTGTATTCTAACTCACCCCTCCACTTT CASSLYSNSPLHF . TRBJ1-6 TRBV5-6 .
TGCGCCAGCAGCCAAGGACCCTTTAGGGAGCCAACTAATGAAAAACTGTTTTTT CASSQGPFREPTNEKLFF . TRBJ1-4 TRBV4-1 .
TGTGCCAGCAGCGAAGACTTCTCTTCTCGGCAGTACTTC CASSEDFSSRQYF . TRBJ2-7 TRBV7-2 .
TGTGCCAGCAGCTTGGGACTAGCGGGGGGACCCTACGAGCAGTACTTC CASSLGLAGGPYEQYF . TRBJ2-7 TRBV7-2 TRBD2
TGTGCCAGCTCACCACTTCCCAGGGGCGAGCAGTACTTC CASSPLPRGEQYF . TRBJ2-7 TRBV18 .
TGTGCCAGCAGCAGCCCTAGCGGGGGGGTCCTCGAGCAGTACTTC CASSSPSGGVLEQYF . TRBJ2-7 TRBV7-6 TRBD2
TGTGCCAGCAGCCCAGGACAGTTTCAAGAGACCCAGTACTTC CASSPGQFQETQYF . TRBJ2-5 TRBV7-9 .
TGTGCCAGCAGCCCCGAAGGGACAGGGGAAGGCATTCAGTACTTC CASSPEGTGEGIQYF . TRBJ2-4 TRBV4-2 TRBD1
TGTGCCAGCAGTTCCGACAGGGCGTATCAGCCCCAGCATTTT CASSSDRAYQPQHF . TRBJ1-5 TRBV6-1 TRBD1
TGCGCCAGCAGCCCAAGACAGGGGAGTGCGGCTAGCACAGATACGCAGTATTTT CASSPRQGSAASTDTQYF . TRBJ2-3 TRBV5-1 TRBD1
TGTGCCAGCAGCTTAGAGGGACAGGGTGGAAACACCATATATTTT CASSLEGQGGNTIYF . TRBJ1-3 TRBV11-2 TRBD1
TGTGCCAGTAGAAGGGGACAGGGGGGGGCTGAAGCTTTCTTT CASRRGQGGAEAFF . TRBJ1-1 TRBV19 TRBD1
TGTGCCATCAGTGAGTCCGGGGACTCCTACAATGAGCAGTTCTTC CAISESGDSYNEQFF . TRBJ2-1 TRBV10-3 .
TGTGCCAGCAGTGACGCTTTTACGATACTTGGCTACACCTTC CASSDAFTILGYTF . TRBJ1-2 TRBV6-1 .
TGCGCCAGCAGCCAAGCCATGGGCGGGATTAGCGGGGGAGACCCCTACGAGCAGTACTTC CASSQAMGGISGGDPYEQYF . TRBJ2-7 TRBV4-1 TRBD2
TGTGCCAGCGGGGGGGGGCGGCACAATTCACCCCTCCACTTT CASGGGRHNSPLHF . TRBJ1-6 TRBV5-8 .
TGTGCCAGCAGCCCAGCTGCCTGGAGTGAGCAGTTCTTC CASSPAAWSEQFF . TRBJ2-1 TRBV7-8 .
TGTGCCAGCAGCTATGGGGGACTAGCGCGGCAGTTCTTC CASSYGGLARQFF . TRBJ2-1 TRBV7-2 TRBD2
TGTGCCATCAGGAAGGACGGAGGGGGAAACACCATATATTTT CAIRKDGGGNTIYF once TRBJ1-3 TRBV10-3 .
TGTGCCAGCAGCCTTAATCCGGGGGGCACCACTGAAGCTTTCTTT CASSLNPGGTTEAFF few TRBJ1-1 TRBV7-6 .
TGTGCTAGTGGTTTGGGGTTAGTCGAGCAGTACTTC CASGLGLVEQYF many TRBJ2-7 TRBV12-5 .
TGCGCCAGCAGCCAGACGCAGGGCTACAATCAGCCCCAGCATTTT CASSQTQGYNQPQHF once TRBJ1-5 TRBV4-1 .
TGTGCCAGCAGTGAAAGGGGCGGGGGAAGTGAAAAACTGTTTTTT CASSERGGGSEKLFF . TRBJ1-4 TRBV6-1 .
TGTGCCAGTAAGAGGGCAGTCGGTCTGAACACTGAAGCTTTCTTT CASKRAVGLNTEAFF . TRBJ1-1 TRBV19 .
TGTGCCACCAGCAGAGATTACGGTTACAATGAGCAGTTCTTC CATSRDYGYNEQFF . TRBJ2-1 TRBV15 .
TGTGCCAGCAGCCCGAGAGCCGGGACTGATACCTACGAGCAGTACTTC CASSPRAGTDTYEQYF few TRBJ2-7 TRBV7-9 .
TGTGCCAGAAGCTTGAGGGGGGGGAGCAATCAGCCCCAGCATTTT CARSLRGGSNQPQHF few TRBJ1-5 TRBV5-3 .
TGTGCCAGCACCCACTTAGTCCCCCAGCATTTT CASTHLVPQHF . TRBJ1-5 TRBV9 .
TGCGCCAGCAGCTTGACCGGGACAGTGCGACGAAATACGCAGTATTTT CASSLTGTVRRNTQYF . TRBJ2-3 TRBV5-1 TRBD1
TGTGCCAGCAGCGTTATCGCGGGGTCAGATACGCAGTATTTT CASSVIAGSDTQYF . TRBJ2-3 TRBV9 .
TGTGCCAGCAGCTCCTACAGGGCCCTACGCTATGGCTACACCTTC CASSSYRALRYGYTF . TRBJ1-2 TRBV7-2 .
TGTGCCAGCAGAGGGGGGACTAGCGGGGGAGTTTGGAGCACAGATACGCAGTATTTT CASRGGTSGGVWSTDTQYF . TRBJ2-3 TRBV2 TRBD2
TGTGCCAGCAGCCCCCGGGACAGGGACAATGAGCAGTTCTTC CASSPRDRDNEQFF . TRBJ2-1 TRBV11-3 TRBD1
TGTGCCACCAGCAGAGATCTGGCCAGGGGGATTCGGGAGACCCAGTACTTC CATSRDLARGIRETQYF . TRBJ2-5 TRBV15 TRBD1
TGTGCCAGCTCACCCAATGCGGGCGCCAACGTCCTGACTTTC CASSPNAGANVLTF . TRBJ2-6 TRBV18 .
TGTGCCAGCAGTGAAGAAATACAGGGGAACACTGAAGCTTTCTTT CASSEEIQGNTEAFF . TRBJ1-1 TRBV2 .
TGTGCCAGCAGTACAGCGGGGGGGTCACTAGCCAAAAACATTCAGTACTTC CASSTAGGSLAKNIQYF . TRBJ2-4 TRBV2 TRBD2
TGTGCCAGCTCTGCTCCCGGGACACAAGAGACCCAGTACTTC CASSAPGTQETQYF . TRBJ2-5 TRBV18 .
TGTGCCATCAGTGAGTCGAATTGGTTAGGGGAAGCTGAAGCTTTCTTT CAISESNWLGEAEAFF once TRBJ1-1 TRBV10-3 .
TGTGCCAGCAGAGGGGCGGGGGACCCCACCGGGGAGCTGTTTTTT CASRGAGDPTGELFF few TRBJ2-2 TRBV2 TRBD2
TGTGCCAGCAGCCAAGATCTTGGACAGGGAAGCGACGAGCAGTACTTC CASSQDLGQGSDEQYF few TRBJ2-7 TRBV4-2 TRBD1